These 10 T cell receptor beta chains originate from one sample sequenced in a study of control samples from healthy donors and cancer patients (TCRdb year 2020). The library was generated by the immunoSEQ multiplex PCR assay. As stored in TCRdb, this immuneACCESS dataset retains in-frame rearrangements with V and J assigned. A fraction of the clones does not appear; measured against another copy, unresolved V genes explain less than half of the discrepancy, and the remainder lacks a known reason. Present in this sample are just under 75,000 clones, about 88% of which were seen just once. Over 3.5% of the sample is held by the ten biggest clonotypes. The sequenced sample consisted of blood. These receptors were taken from a woman in her forties or fifties in good health.

This clone was counted a few times. The chain links TRBV10-3 to TRBJ2-3; TRBD2 might be the D (6 bases). V was shortened by 3 bases and J by 4 bases, with 26 bases between the two germline ends. From germline, CDR1 is ENHRY and CDR2 SYGVKD. The CDR3 spans 19 residues. DNA of the CDR3: TGTGCCATCAGTGACCCCGTCGGAGGGGAACATGTTACCTCAGATACGCAGTATTTT. Protein sequence: CAISDPVGGEHVTSDTQYF.

The rearrangement links TRBV28 to TRBJ1-2, with 11 bases that match TRBD1. CDR1 and CDR2 (germline): MDHEN, SYDVKM. Germline trimming cut 2 bases from V and 2 bases from J; bases unmatched to any gene: 7. This CDR3 contains 17 residues. The CDR3 nucleotides read TGTGCCAGCAGTTTACTCCCCAGGACAGGGGGCAACTATGGCTACACCTTC. It translates to CASSLLPRTGGNYGYTF.

The chain combines TRBV28 with TRBJ2-1; 11 bases fit TRBD2. The CDR3 sequence is 17 residues long. The V and J ends lost 2 bases and 4 bases, in that order; junction bases with no gene match: 7. Germline CDR1 reads MDHEN; CDR2 reads SYDVKM. CDR3 sequence (DNA): TGTGCCAGCAGTTTAACCAACTTAGCGGGAGGGTACAATGAGCAGTTCTTC. Amino acids: CASSLTNLAGGYNEQFF.

This clone was detected once. This rearrangement joins TRBV30 to TRBJ2-3, with D tentatively TRBD1 (6 bases). Trimming took 5 bases from V and 0 from J, leaving 9 bases between them. The germline CDR1 and CDR2 sequences are GTSNPN and SVGIG (reference sequence). There are 13 residues in the CDR3. This CDR3 reads CAWAGQSTDTQYF. The CDR3 DNA sequence: TGTGCCTGGGCCGGACAGAGCACAGATACGCAGTATTTT.

This clone appeared a single time. J is TRBJ2-3 and V is TRBV28; 12 bases line up with TRBD2. Germline V gene sequence: CDR1 MDHEN, CDR2 SYDVKM. The V segment lost 5 bases and the J segment 0 bases; nucleotides outside the gene matches: 9. The CDR3 contains 18 residues. CDR3: CASSGLRGTSGSTDTQYF. CDR3 in DNA: TGTGCCAGCAGTGGATTAAGAGGGACTAGCGGGAGCACAGATACGCAGTATTTT. Complete variable domain (other parts from reference TRBV28 and TRBJ2-3): DVKVTQSSRYLVKRTGEKVFLECVQDMDHENMFWYRQDPGLGLRLIYFSYDVKMKEKGDIPEGYSVSREKKERFSLILESASTNQTSMYLCASSGLRGTSGSTDTQYFGPGTRLTVL.

The chain carries TRBV24-1 and TRBJ2-1, with 14 bases matching TRBD2. This CDR3 region has 20 residues. J lost 0 bases, V lost 3 bases, and 9 bases had no gene match. Per germline, CDR1 KGHDR and CDR2 SFDVKD. The CDR3 coding sequence is TGTGCCACCAGTGATATCGCCGGGACTAGCGGGAGTATCTCCTACAATGAGCAGTTCTTC. Translating gives CATSDIAGTSGSISYNEQFF.

This clone showed up just a few times. The V gene is TRBV28, the J gene TRBJ1-5; D is perhaps TRBD1 (5 bases). The V and J ends lost 6 bases and 2 bases respectively, with 20 bases between them. This CDR3 is built from 17 residues. Germline CDR1 is MDHEN and CDR2 is SYDVKM. This CDR3 is CASRAGRLFGGNQPQHF. For the CDR3, the DNA is TGTGCCAGCAGAGCGGGACGGTTGTTTGGGGGCAATCAGCCCCAGCATTTT.

The chain couples TRBV3-1 (or the pseudogene TRBV3-2) to TRBJ2-2, with 10 positions matching TRBD2. Per germline, CDR1 LGHDT and CDR2 YNNKEL (reference sequence). Germline trimming cut 5 bases from V and 6 bases from J; bases unmatched to any gene: 6. CDR3 length: 15 residues. The CDR3 nucleotides are TGTGCCAGCAGCGTACTAGCGGGACTTTCCGGGGAGCTGTTTTTT. Protein: CASSVLAGLSGELFF.

This chain links TRBV29-1 with TRBJ2-7; the D gene could be TRBD1 or TRBD2 (5 bases each). Germline V gives CDR1 SQVTM, CDR2 ANQGSEA. V gave up 4 bases and J gave up 4 bases, with 14 bases separating them. The CDR3 spans 13 residues. The CDR3 bases are TGCAGCGTTGTTGGGCAAGAGGGGTACGAGCAGTACTTC. Translated, it gives CSVVGQEGYEQYF.

This sequence joins TRBV24-1 and TRBJ2-6; D gene uncertain. CDR3 length: 13 amino acids. Trimming cost V 6 bases and J 2 bases, with 4 bases left between them. CDR1 KGHDR and CDR2 SFDVKD come from the germline V gene. CDR3 in amino acids: CATSRPGANVLTF. DNA of the CDR3: TGTGCCACCAGTCGACCTGGGGCCAACGTCCTGACTTTC.